The 24 T cell receptor beta chains reported below all come from one sample, sequenced in a study of regulatory T cells in long-lasting Graves disease. The authors built TCR beta libraries using iRepertoire HTBI primers and Arm-PCR of CDR3 regions. MiXCR, applied by TCRdb to the multiplex PCR reads, yields one record per CDR3 protein. The profile shows just over 600,000 distinct CDR3 sequences, about 15% of them singletons. Time point: newly diagnosed GD, antithyroid drugs for less than 3 months. PBMCs were the source of the RNA used for TCR sequencing. These data were also reused for a study on T cells in Graves' hyperthyroidism and ophthalmopathy.

The starting material was peripheral blood mononuclear cells (PBMCs), obtained at new diagnosis, from a patient treated with antithyroid drugs. All receptors derive from a woman aged 25 to 39 with Graves disease.

V and J are TRBV18 and TRBJ2-5; 8 nucleotides agree with TRBD1. Trimming removed 3 bases from V and 4 bases from J; junction bases left unmatched: 13. Germline CDR1 and CDR2: KGHSH and LQKENI. CDR3 length equals 17 residues. The CDR3 DNA follows: TGTGCCAGCTCACCCCTCCCGACAGGGGTAATAAGAGAGACCCAGTACTTC. As protein: CASSPLPTGVIRETQYF. The complete variable domain, with remaining parts taken from reference TRBV18 and TRBJ2-5, reads NAGVMQNPRHLVRRRGQEARLRCSPMKGHSHVYWYRQLPEEGLKFMVYLQKENIIDESGMPKERFSAEFPKEGPSILRIQQVVRGDSAAYFCASSPLPTGVIRETQYFGPGTRLLVL.

This clonotype came up many times. The chain recombines TRBV6-2 or TRBV6-3 with TRBJ1-1, with unresolved D. The CDR3 is 14 residues long. Germline loops: CDR1 MNHEY, CDR2 SVGEGT. V dropped 4 bases and J dropped 3 bases, with 12 bases sitting between them. CDR3 DNA sequence: TGTGCCAGCAGTTCCCGATTGGTCGACACTGAAGCTTTCTTT. Protein sequence: CASSSRLVDTEAFF.

This clonotype was counted at least ten times. The V gene is TRBV24-1, the J gene TRBJ2-5; D not resolved. The CDR3 runs to 14 residues. Trimming took off 4 bases at V and 5 bases at J, with 13 bases between the two ends. Germline loops: CDR1 KGHDR, CDR2 SFDVKD. The CDR3 sequence: CATSDAERLETQYF. The CDR3 region has the DNA TGTGCCACCAGTGACGCCGAGCGCCTGGAGACCCAGTACTTC.

The CDR3 region is CASSPDREYNEQFF. CDR3 coding DNA: TGTGCCAGCAGCCCTGACAGGGAGTACAATGAGCAGTTCTTC. J is TRBJ2-1 and V is TRBV5-4, with 7 bases fitting TRBD1. The CDR3 loop spans 14 amino acids. J lost 4 bases, V lost 4 bases, and 5 bases had no gene match. Germline V lookup: CDR1 SGHNT, CDR2 YYREEE (reference sequence).

J is TRBJ2-7 and V is TRBV2; 7 bases match TRBD2. The V gene's germline CDR1 is SNHLY and CDR2 FYNNEI. V trimming: 6 bases; J trimming: 4 bases; junction bases outside the gene matches: 9. The CDR3 extends over 14 amino acids. The CDR3 nucleotides read TGTGCCAGCAGGGGGGACGGACTAGAGTACGAGCAGTACTTC. Translation gives CASRGDGLEYEQYF.

The V and J genes are TRBV15 and TRBJ1-5; D uncertain. Germline loops: CDR1 LNHNV, CDR2 YYDKDF (reference sequence). The CDR3 contains 16 residues. V lost 1 base and J 2 bases, leaving 12 bases between the germline ends. This CDR3 is CATSRGRGGGNQPQHF. For the CDR3, the DNA is TGTGCCACCAGCAGAGGACGTGGAGGTGGCAATCAGCCCCAGCATTTT.

This clonotype was counted at least ten times. The genes are TRBV27 and TRBJ2-7; 10 bases map to TRBD2. Trimming removed 7 bases from V and 0 bases from J; junction bases left unmatched: 12. The CDR3 is 17 residues long. Per the germline V gene, CDR1 is MNHEY and CDR2 is SMNVEV (reference sequence). CDR3 nucleotides: TGTGCCAGCACCGCGGGGGGTCGGACTAGCGGCTCCTACGAGCAGTACTTC. Its translation: CASTAGGRTSGSYEQYF.

This clonotype was detected many times. V is TRBV28 and J is TRBJ2-2; TRBD2 aligns across 7 bases. Trimming took 5 bases from V and 9 from J; bases not matched to a gene: 3. Germline-derived CDR1 and CDR2 are MDHEN and SYDVKM. This CDR3 has 12 residues. CDR3 in DNA: TGTGCCAGCAGTCCGGGGGGTCGGGAGCTGTTTTTT. Amino acid sequence: CASSPGGRELFF.

Ten or more counts support this clonotype. This chain connects TRBV11-2 to TRBJ1-1, with D perhaps matching TRBD1 (5 bases). This CDR3 is 16 amino acids long. Between the trimmed V and J ends, which lost 2 bases and 0 bases, there was a span of 13 bases. The germline V gene encodes CDR1 SGHAT and CDR2 FQNNGV. DNA for the CDR3: TGTGCCAGCAGCTTAATCCCACCAGGGTTGAACACTGAAGCTTTCTTT. It encodes CASSLIPPGLNTEAFF.

A few counts support this clonotype. The chain has TRBV20-1 and TRBJ2-7; unclear D gene. Germline loops: CDR1 DFQATT, CDR2 SNEGSKA (reference sequence). This CDR3 is 12 amino acids long. The V and J ends lost 8 bases and 4 bases respectively, with 15 bases between them. CDR3 DNA sequence: TGCAGTCTAGGAGAGAACCTTTACGAGCAGTACTTC. Protein sequence: CSLGENLYEQYF.

This clonotype turned up a few times. The chain uses TRBV19 and TRBJ1-5; 10 bases line up with TRBD1. Germline CDR1 LNHDA, CDR2 SQIVND (reference sequence). CDR3 length: 16 residues. With 5 bases clipped from V and 3 bases from J, the junction kept 7 bases outside the gene matches. The CDR3 DNA sequence: TGTGCCAGTAGTCAACGGGACAGGGGCAACAATCAGCCCCAGCATTTT. As protein: CASSQRDRGNNQPQHF.

The chain joins TRBV27 to TRBJ1-2; weak D call: TRBD1 (6 bases). Germline CDR1 MNHEY, CDR2 SMNVEV (reference sequence). This CDR3 contains 15 residues. Trimming stripped 6 bases from V and 6 bases from J, with 20 bases between. This CDR3 is CASREGGRRSHGYTF. The CDR3 DNA is TGTGCCAGCAGGGAGGGGGGCAGGAGGTCTCATGGCTACACCTTC.

This clonotype was counted only a few times. CDR3 residues: CATAGQEHSNQPQHF. CDR3 nucleotides: TGTGCCACCGCTGGACAGGAACATAGCAATCAGCCCCAGCATTTT. The chain recombines TRBV15 with TRBJ1-5; 7 bases line up with TRBD1. Per the germline V gene, CDR1 is LNHNV and CDR2 is YYDKDF (reference sequence). V lost 8 bases and J lost 0; bases outside the gene matches: 7. The CDR3 is made up of 15 amino acids.

This clonotype was counted between two and nine times. The chain is built from TRBV9 and TRBJ2-5, with a weak D call TRBD1 (6 bases). Trimming removed 0 bases at V and 6 bases at J, with 12 bases between. Germline-derived CDR1 and CDR2 are SGDLS and YYNGEE. This CDR3 has 14 residues. The chain's CDR3 is CASSVEGHGKTQYF. CDR3 DNA sequence: TGTGCCAGCAGCGTAGAGGGACACGGGAAGACCCAGTACTTC.

In regard to this clonotype: A much larger clone differs by one base, so this may be a read error. This chain joins TRBV2 and TRBJ2-3; 7 bases map to TRBD1. The DNA end lines up better with TRBJ1-5; the J call may be wrong. Germline values: CDR1 SNHLY, CDR2 FYNNEI. The CDR3 has 16 amino acids. CDR3 nucleotide sequence: TGTGCCAGCAGCCGAACACAGACAGGGTCCACAGATACGCAGCATTTT. Its protein product is CASSRTQTGSTDTQHF.

The chain has TRBV18 and TRBJ2-7; the D call may be TRBD1 or TRBD2 (5 bases each). Germline CDR1 is KGHSH and CDR2 is LQKENI. Trimming removed 3 bases at V and 6 bases at J, with 12 bases between. This CDR3 is built from 13 residues. Here the CDR3 reads CASSPGTNLEQYF. In nucleotides, the CDR3 is TGTGCCAGCTCACCCGGGACGAACCTCGAGCAGTACTTC.

The table lists this clonotype with many counts. This chain uses TRBV6-1 with TRBJ1-1, with D tentatively TRBD1 (5 bases). V was trimmed by 6 bases and J by 4 bases, leaving 15 bases between them. Germline CDR1 reads MNHNS; CDR2 reads SASEGT. The CDR3 runs 14 residues. CDR3: CASRTGGVGTEAFF. Written as DNA, the CDR3 is TGTGCCAGCAGAACTGGAGGGGTTGGCACTGAAGCTTTCTTT.

The chain employs TRBV19 and TRBJ1-2; the D is unclear. With 0 bases removed from V and 6 bases from J, the gap between germline ends came to 17 bases. Germline-derived CDR1 and CDR2 are LNHDA and SQIVND (reference sequence). The CDR3 has 16 amino acids. Written as DNA, the CDR3 is TGTGCCAGTAGTATAGATGAAAGCATCATCGGACATGGCTACACCTTC. Its protein is CASSIDESIIGHGYTF. Together with reference TRBV19 and TRBJ1-2, the CDR3 gives the full variable domain: DGGITQSPKYLFRKEGQNVTLSCEQNLNHDAMYWYRQDPGQGLRLIYYSQIVNDFQKGDIAEGYSVSREKKESFPLTVTSAQKNPTAFYLCASSIDESIIGHGYTFGSGTRLTVV.

This clonotype showed up many times. CDR3 nucleotides: TGTGCCAGCAGATATCCGGGACAGGGGAATCAGCCCCAGCATTTT. Its translation: CASRYPGQGNQPQHF. The chain recombines TRBV28 with TRBJ1-5; 10 positions agree with TRBD1. The CDR3 runs to 15 residues. V shed 6 bases and J 4 bases; nucleotides not matched to a gene: 6. Germline CDR1 is MDHEN and CDR2 is SYDVKM.

Details on this clonotype: This may arise from a read error, as a much more abundant clone is one base away. The CDR3 DNA reads TGTGCCAGCGCACAAGAAAAACGGTTTTTT. This gives the protein CASAQEKRFF. The chain uses TRBV28 and TRBJ1-4; D is unclear. This CDR3 spans 10 amino acids. The V gene's germline CDR1 is MDHEN and CDR2 SYDVKM. Filled out from reference TRBV28 and TRBJ1-4, the complete variable domain reads DVKVTQSSRYLVKRTGEKVFLECVQDMDHENMFWYRQDPGLGLRLIYFSYDVKMKEKGDIPEGYSVSREKKERFSLILESASTNQTSMYLCASAQEKRFFGSGTQLSVL.

This clonotype came up a few times. The rearrangement uses TRBV14 and TRBJ2-3, with a tentative D call TRBD2 (6 bases). Germline V lookup: CDR1 SGHDN, CDR2 FVKESK. V was shortened by 1 base and J by 4 bases, with 15 bases between the two germline ends. The CDR3 loop spans 16 amino acids. The CDR3 DNA follows: TGTGCCAGCAGCCAAGCTCCGGGAGAGGGGCCAGATACGCAGTATTTT. Amino acids: CASSQAPGEGPDTQYF. Drawing the rest from reference TRBV14 and TRBJ2-3, the complete variable domain is EAGVTQFPSHSVIEKGQTVTLRCDPISGHDNLYWYRRVMGKEIKFLLHFVKESKQDESGMPNNRFLAERTGGTYSTLKVQPAELEDSGVYFCASSQAPGEGPDTQYFGPGTRLTVL.

This rearrangement joins TRBV29-1 to TRBJ1-2; 7 bases are shared with TRBD1. Looked up from germline, CDR1 is SQVTM and CDR2 is ANQGSEA. This CDR3 has 14 residues. With 7 bases clipped from V and 8 bases from J, the junction kept 16 bases outside the gene matches. The CDR3 loop reads CSANPQGTVGGYTF. CDR3 coding DNA: TGCAGCGCAAATCCTCAAGGGACAGTCGGCGGCTACACCTTC. Combining the CDR3 with reference TRBV29-1 and TRBJ1-2 gives the whole variable domain SAVISQKPSRDICQRGTSLTIQCQVDSQVTMMFWYRQQPGQSLTLIATANQGSEATYESGFVIDKFPISRPNLTFSTLTVSNMSPEDSSIYLCSANPQGTVGGYTFGSGTRLTVV.

In its sample, this clonotype was seen a few times. In nucleotides, the CDR3 is TGTGCCAGCAGTCTGGGGGCGGTAGTACAGAATGAGCAGTTCTTC. It translates to CASSLGAVVQNEQFF. The genes are TRBV12-3 or TRBV12-4 and TRBJ2-1; the D gene is possibly TRBD1 (6 bases). The ends were cut back, 5 bases at V and 7 bases at J, with 18 bases in the middle. The CDR3 has 15 amino acids.

CDR3 sequence: CASSLVSFSGSPGELFF. The CDR3 DNA reads TGTGCCAGCAGCTTAGTAAGCTTTAGCGGGAGTCCCGGGGAGCTGTTTTTT. The V gene is TRBV11-3, the J gene TRBJ2-2; 9 bases line up with TRBD2. Germline V gene sequence: CDR1 SGHNT, CDR2 YENEEA. V shed 1 base and J 6 bases; nucleotides not matched to a gene: 9. The CDR3 extends over 17 amino acids.